This T cell receptor beta chain is drawn from a study of T cells in tuberculosis. The V end was cut by 0 bases, the J end by 4 bases, with 15 bases between. The CDR3 consists of 16 residues. Germline V gene data show CDR1 as SGHDN and CDR2 as FVKESK. Time point denoted: new active TB diagnosis, blood taken before or within 7 days of starting treatment. Method: immunoSEQ multiplex PCR; TCRdb's copy keeps in-frame clones and lacks some. The table has tens of thousands of clones, approximately 90% seen once. This clone was counted between two and nine times. This TCR came from an adult with tuberculosis. Some clones in this sample may be carry-over from other donors' samples. The chain employs TRBV14 and TRBJ2-5, with D perhaps TRBD2 (5 bases). Sequenced material: PBMCs, taken at tuberculosis diagnosis. The CDR3 sequence is CASSQDEVGASETQYF. The CDR3 DNA follows: TGTGCCAGCAGCCAAGATGAGGTGGGAGCTTCAGAGACCCAGTACTTC.